This TCR beta chain was recovered during a study of CXCR3-negative and CXCR3-positive naive CD8 T cells. Through 5' RACE with UMI labels, the TRB cDNA libraries were prepared. With the 5' RACE reads reprocessed, TCRdb shows one record per CDR3 protein and no DNA. The sample has roughly 59,000 distinct CDR3 sequences. Study results and caveats: Against CXCR3-negative naive cells, CXCR3-positive naive cells showed more hydrophobic TRB CDR3s.

With around 310,000 cells each, the CD8+ T cell subsets were individually sorted in triplicate. Cells that were CD45RO-CCR7+CD27+CD95- constituted naive CD8+ T cells. Notes on this clonotype: What it recognizes is unknown.

CDR3 length: 15 amino acids. Germline-derived CDR1 and CDR2 are LGHNA and YSLEER. The specimen was naive CXCR3+ CD8+ T cells from blood. Subset: CD45RO-CCR7+CD27+CD95- naive CD8+ T cells expressing CXCR3 (TNR3+). The chain carries TRBV4-3 and TRBJ2-1; TCRdb calls TRBD1, which cannot be checked without DNA. The clonotype comes from a human donor in good health. Some clones in this sample may be carry-over from other donors' samples. Here the CDR3 reads CASSQESGIYNEQFF.